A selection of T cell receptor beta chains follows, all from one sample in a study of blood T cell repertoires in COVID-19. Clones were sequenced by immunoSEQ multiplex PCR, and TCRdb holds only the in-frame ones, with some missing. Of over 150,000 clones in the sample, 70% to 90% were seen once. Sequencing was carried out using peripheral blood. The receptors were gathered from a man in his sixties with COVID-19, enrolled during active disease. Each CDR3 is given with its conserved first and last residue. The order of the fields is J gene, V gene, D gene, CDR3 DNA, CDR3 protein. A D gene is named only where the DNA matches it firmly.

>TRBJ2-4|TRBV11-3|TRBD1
TGTGCCAGCAGCCAAGTGGACAGGGGAAGGTACTTC
CASSQVDRGRYF
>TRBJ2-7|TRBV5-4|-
TGTGCCAGCAGCTTGGGGGAGACCCCCCACGAGCAGTACTTC
CASSLGETPHEQYF
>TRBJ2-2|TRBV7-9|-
TGTGCCAGCAGCTTATCGGAGGGTAAACTTCGCCACGGGGAGCTGTTTTTT
CASSLSEGKLRHGELFF
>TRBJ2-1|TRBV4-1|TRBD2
TGCGCCAGCAGCCAACCGGGACTAGGTGTCTACAATGAGCAGTTCTTC
CASSQPGLGVYNEQFF
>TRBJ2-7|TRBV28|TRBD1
TGTGCCAGCAGGGGGACAGGGGGGAACTACGAGCAGTACTTC
CASRGTGGNYEQYF
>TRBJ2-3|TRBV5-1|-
TGCGCCAGCAGCTTGTTCGGGATAAGTAGCACAGATACGCAGTATTTT
CASSLFGISSTDTQYF
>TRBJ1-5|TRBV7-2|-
TGTGCCAGCAGCTTCGGAAGCGGGACGGACTCCTTAGGCAATCAGCCCCAGCATTTT
CASSFGSGTDSLGNQPQHF
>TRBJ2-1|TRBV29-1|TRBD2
TGCAGCGTAGTCAAGCGGGAGTCTCACAATGAGCAGTTCTTC
CSVVKRESHNEQFF
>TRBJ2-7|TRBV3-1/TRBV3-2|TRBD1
TGTGCCAGCAGCATCCGGGACAGGAGCTACGAGCAGTACTTC
CASSIRDRSYEQYF
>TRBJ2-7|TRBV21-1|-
TGTGCCAGCAGCAAAGCGCTTTTGCGGGAGGTCTCCTACGAGCAGTACTTC
CASSKALLREVSYEQYF
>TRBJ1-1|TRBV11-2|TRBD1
TGTGCCAGCAGCACCAGACAGGGTAGGGGTGAAGCTTTCTTT
CASSTRQGRGEAFF
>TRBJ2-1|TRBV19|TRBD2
TGTGCCAGTAGTATAACGGGAGGGATCGGCAATGAGCAGTTCTTC
CASSITGGIGNEQFF
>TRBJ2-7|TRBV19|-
TGTGCCAGTAGTGAAGCTCTTAGCGCGACACTCTCCTACGAGCAGTACTTC
CASSEALSATLSYEQYF
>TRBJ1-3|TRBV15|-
TGTGCCACCAGCAGAGATCCGGGCTCTGGAAACACCATATATTTT
CATSRDPGSGNTIYF
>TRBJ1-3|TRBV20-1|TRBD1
TGCAGTGCTAGTGGGGTTGTCGGGACAGGGAGGGTTGGAAACACCATATATTTT
CSASGVVGTGRVGNTIYF